This entry is about one T cell receptor beta chain. This clonotype was counted once. Its specific antigen is unknown. No base quality information exists; no much larger clone differs at one position. This entry belongs to a study of identical twins (dated by TCRdb to 2015 to 2016). Background for the entire study: To test whether fetal clonotypes persist, the study used deep sequencing on TCR alpha and beta repertoires from monozygotic twins, unrelated adults of various ages, and cord blood. Replicate twin experiments were performed at different times using different library preparation protocols to rule out contamination.

Every donor in the study was a healthy Caucasian. Three pairs of female monozygotic twins, all aged roughly 18 to 29 years, were included in the twin cohort. Positive isolation kits from Invitrogen were used to isolate CD4+ and CD8+ T cell populations. Beyond this particular receptor, the publication reports: Compared with coincidental sharing between unrelated individuals, out-of-frame TCR alpha sequences shared between twins had an excess of sequences with low generation probability. Abundant cord blood beta clonotypes carried fewer insertions; young adult naive repertoires showed a weaker similar trend, while memory repertoires showed none. Because the same donors could not be followed over many years, the conclusions depended on cross-sectional statistical analysis. Invariant T cells such as MAIT and iNKT could partly confound zero-insertion analyses, although diverse VJ usage argued against such confounding for most clonotypes. In monozygotic twins, recombination models systematically underestimated out-of-frame TCR alpha sharing, but the models matched the sharing seen between unrelated individuals. A weaker excess of twin sharing was found in beta out-of-frame sequences because the signal-to-noise ratio was lowered by fewer shared sequences.

The CDR3 has 13 amino acids, counting the end cysteine and phenylalanine. Only the CDR3 DNA is retained, 39 bases long and in frame from the first base. The germline V gene encodes CDR1 ENHRY and CDR2 SYGVKD. Deletion took 7 bases off V and 4 bases off J, with a span of 14 bases between the germline ends. Preparation of the library involved 5' RACE. The sequencer listed for this sample is Illumina HiSeq 2000. Template switching added a universal primer binding site, and the final cDNA carried a unique molecular identifier that allowed TCR cDNA molecules to be counted accurately. Specific primers in the conserved constant-segment region were used to synthesize first-strand cDNA for TCR alpha and beta chains. Each cDNA library was double barcoded, with a SMART-Mk sample barcode plus Illumina barcodes, to control for contamination. TruSeq adapter sequences and Illumina sample barcodes were added in two successive PCR steps. Sequencing of the TCR alpha and beta cDNA libraries was done on the Illumina HiSeq platform using custom primers. Regarding the original processing steps: MiGEC was used to process raw reads and extract unique molecular identifiers, and MiXCR was used to find CDR3 positions. Recombination models were inferred per individual with the repgenHMM and IGoR tools using an EM algorithm. The tcR package in R was used for shared clonotype analysis, with sharing normalized by the product of cloneset sizes. Out-of-frame nonproductive sequences were analyzed to study raw recombination free of thymic and clonal selection effects. TCRdb applied fastp at Q25 and MiXCR to the public reads, then kept only in-frame beta chains. Each CDR3 protein appears once, grouped with its most common genes and DNA. The authors' filters were not applied to this entry. Present in this sample are about 470,000 distinct CDR3 sequences, more than 20% of which were seen just once. The ten largest make up 2.9% of the sample.

The same sample was also used in a study of T cells expressing NK-cell markers. That second publication adds: About eight donors provided sorted CD3+CD56+NKG2C+, CD3+CD56+NKG2C- and CD3+CD56-NKG2C+ T-cell subsets, whose TCR beta-chain repertoires were profiled. Among the eight sequenced donors, seven were HCMV-seropositive and one was HCMV-seronegative. To restrict sorting to alphabetaTCR-expressing T cells, an anti-gammadeltaTCR antibody was added in several experiments. In roughly 6 donors, the dominant CD3+CD56+NKG2C+ clonotypes ranked among the top 10 CD8+ clonotypes, making up roughly 1.0-7.0% of CD8+ T cells. Those dominant clonotypes were again the most abundant among CD3+CD56-NKG2C+ cells in a handful of donors, at about 28.3-65%. Whether the expanded NKG2C-expressing T cell clones were specific for HCMV antigens remained unclear. Randomly selected healthy volunteers, three men and five women, were used as the eight sequenced donors. A commercial ELISA kit detecting HCMV-specific IgG in serum was used to determine HCMV serostatus. MIGEC was used to demultiplex reads and group reads by UMI, and MiTCR was used to assemble and quantify clonotypes. To exclude erroneous sequences, any TCR cDNA sequence not supported by at least two reads was discarded. Downstream repertoire analysis used the tcR package, and clonotypes were matched across fractions by CDR3 nucleotide sequence plus V segment. Antigen specificity was annotated against VDJdb with VDJmatch, allowing one amino acid substitution in CDR3.

Recombination joined TRBV10-3 with TRBJ2-7, with the D segment possibly TRBD1 or TRBD2, each aligning over 5 bases. This TCR was sampled from a woman between 18 and 29 years old in good health. Sequencing used CD4+ T cells sorted from blood. The CDR3 in this case is CAIKGTGVYEQYF. In nucleotide form, the sequence is TGTGCCATCAAAGGGACGGGCGTTTACGAGCAGTACTTC.